This TCR beta chain emerged from a study of T cells in Graves' hyperthyroidism and ophthalmopathy. The germline V and J ends were trimmed by 1 base and 2 bases, with 18 bases remaining between them. CDR3 length equals 18 residues. The source material, RNA transcripts, was used to amplify TCR beta CDR3 regions. The HTBI primer set served for first-round RT-PCR of the TCR CDR3. TCRdb re-derived calls from the multiplex PCR reads in MiXCR, one entry per CDR3 protein. The table shows 350,000 to 450,000 distinct CDR3 sequences, with approximately 15% occurring only once. The receptor was isolated from a woman between 55 and 75 years old with Graves' hyperthyroidism. The source material was blood. The V gene is TRBV12-3 or TRBV12-4, the J gene TRBJ2-1, with D possibly being TRBD1 or TRBD2 (5 bases each). CDR3 protein: CASSLEYLGTGPYNEQFF. The CDR3 DNA is TGTGCCAGCAGTTTAGAATACCTTGGGACGGGCCCCTACAATGAGCAGTTCTTC.